This T cell receptor (beta chain) was profiled in a study of persistence of HIV-infected CD4 T cells. Study-level results: TCRbeta richness was lower in CMV- and Gag-responding cells than in anti-CD3/anti-CD28-responding cells.

This CDR3 is built from 14 residues. CDR1 is SGHNT and CDR2 is YYREEE in the germline V gene (reference sequence). Trimming at V came to 4 bases and at J to 4 bases, leaving 5 bases not matched to a gene. Lysates of CMV-infected fibroblasts at approximately 9.6 ug/mL stimulated these cells. Memory cells lacking CD40L and CD69 with high CD45RO were sorted. This was the immunoSEQ version 4 assay in survey mode. Sequenced by immunoSEQ multiplex PCR; TCRdb stores in-frame clones only, minus some. The data contain over 25,000 clones, roughly four fifths of them singletons. In the case of this clone: Its target is unknown.

The sequences come from CD4+ T cells sorted from PBMCs after approximately 19-hour stimulation, collected from a patient who received antiretroviral therapy. The TCR sequence derives from an adult man with HIV who was CMV-seropositive. J is TRBJ2-7 and V is TRBV5-4, with 10 nucleotides matching TRBD1. As DNA, the CDR3 is TGTGCCAGCAGCCGCGACAGGGGGCCGTACGAGCAGTACTTC. Its protein product is CASSRDRGPYEQYF.